This T cell receptor beta chain was identified during a study of T cell repertoires in cytomegalovirus infection. Study findings and constraints: The ex vivo response was dominated by HLA-C-restricted CMV-specific TCR beta clonotypes.

Germline trimming cut 5 bases from V and 2 bases from J; bases unmatched to any gene: 4. The CDR3 contains 16 residues. Germline loops: CDR1 SGHVS, CDR2 FQNEAQ. TCRdb re-called the reads with MiXCR, one entry per CDR3 protein. Among about 320,000 distinct CDR3 sequences listed, 9.5% were seen once. This clonotype was detected ten times or more. Its antigen is not identified. The chain carries TRBV7-8 and TRBJ2-1; 12 bases align to TRBD2. The specimen sequenced was PBMCs. The TCR comes from a human donor in good health (CMV status not recorded). Some clones in this sample may be carry-over from other donors' samples. The CDR3 sequence is CASSPRTSGAYNEQFF. The CDR3 coding sequence is TGTGCCAGCAGCCCGAGGACTAGCGGGGCCTACAATGAGCAGTTCTTC.